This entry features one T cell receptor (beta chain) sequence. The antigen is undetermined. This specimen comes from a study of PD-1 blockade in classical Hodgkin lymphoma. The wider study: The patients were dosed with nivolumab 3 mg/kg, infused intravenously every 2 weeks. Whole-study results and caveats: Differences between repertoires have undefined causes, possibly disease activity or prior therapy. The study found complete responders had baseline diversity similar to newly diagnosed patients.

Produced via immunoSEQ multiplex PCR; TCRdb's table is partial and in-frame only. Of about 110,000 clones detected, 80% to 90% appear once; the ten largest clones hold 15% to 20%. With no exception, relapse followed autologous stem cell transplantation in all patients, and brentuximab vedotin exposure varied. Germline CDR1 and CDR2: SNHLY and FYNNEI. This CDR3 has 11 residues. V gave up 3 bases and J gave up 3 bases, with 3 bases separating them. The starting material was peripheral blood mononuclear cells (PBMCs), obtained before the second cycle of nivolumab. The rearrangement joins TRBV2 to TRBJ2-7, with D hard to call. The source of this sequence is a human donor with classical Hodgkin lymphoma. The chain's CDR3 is CASSDHYEQYF. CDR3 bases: TGTGCCAGCAGTGATCACTACGAGCAGTACTTC. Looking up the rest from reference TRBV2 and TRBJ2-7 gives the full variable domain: EPEVTQTPSHQVTQMGQEVILRCVPISNHLYFYWYRQILGQKVEFLVSFYNNEISEKSEIFDDQFSVERPDGSNFTLKIRSTKLEDSAMYFCASSDHYEQYFGPGTRLTVT.